This T cell receptor (beta chain) comes out of a study of shared clonotypes between healthy human individuals (dated by TCRdb to 2020 to 2021). Some background on the complete study: The cohort comprised a couple of women and a few men aged 18 to 49 years. Per donor, three plates each were used for CD4 naive and CD4 memory, two for CD8 naive, and one for CD8 memory. To estimate repertoire size and how much clonotypes are shared between individuals, the study performed deep sequencing of blood TCR repertoires from roughly five healthy adults. Different laboratories and diverse techniques were used to prepare libraries and sequence TCR repertoires, to increase sequencing depth and limit assay-specific biases. Leukapheresis yielded between about 0.94 and 9.5 billion PBMCs per donor.

TCR CDR3 regions were amplified from genomic DNA by multiplex PCR using the deep immunoSEQ assay. Extracted genomic DNA from each cell subset was distributed evenly across all wells of several immunoSEQ 96-well plates, and each plate was treated as a replicate. For sorted subsets, around 0.2 ug genomic DNA, equal to tens of thousands of T cell genomes, was loaded into each replicate PCR. Purified libraries were measured with a Qubit 3.0 fluorometer, size-checked on a Bioanalyzer 2100, and measured again with the KAPA Library Quantification kit. Every immunoSEQ 96-well plate was sequenced on a dedicated single-read 150-cycle Illumina NextSeq 550 flow cell. Concerning the study's data processing: Because only junctional sequences without quality scores were contained in the immunoSEQ output, filtering matching that applied to full-length reads could not be performed. Sequences were annotated with PyIR, a Python wrapper for IgBLAST v1.9, and V/J genes and CDR3 were assigned using IMGT germline references. Reads were removed for weak V/J assignments (E-value above 1e-6), missing CDR3, stop codons, out-of-frame junctions, or ambiguous translated residues. V3J clonotypes were defined by identical inferred V gene, J gene, and CDR3 amino acid sequence. To compute the percentage overlap between repertoires, the number of shared unique clonotypes was divided by the size of the smaller repertoire. Repertoire richness was assessed with RTK rarefaction, the Chao1 estimator, and Recon v2.1 estimates of unobserved clonotypes. Generation probabilities for all TCRbeta clonotypes obtained by the gDNA method from a handful of donors were computed using OLGA. Sourced from immuneACCESS, this table was stored by TCRdb with only in-frame sequences that have V and J called. A share of the clones is absent; for the studies checked, an unresolved V gene accounts for under half, and the remainder has no known explanation. V and J calls and clone size are given by that table; D and trimming were obtained from the DNA. The sample table shows around 350,000 clones, and roughly 70% are seen once. The leading ten clones occupy 8% to 13% of the sample.

As regards this clone: Its specific antigen is unknown. Per-nucleotide qualities are absent, and no much larger clonotype sits a single base away.

The donors were healthy, HIV-negative adults with no recently reported acute infections or vaccinations. All donors were Caucasian adults living in Nashville, Tennessee, USA. CD4+ T cells were enriched by magnetic negative selection; naive cells were then positively selected on CD45RA, and the negative fraction formed the memory subset. After blood collection by leukapheresis, PBMCs were isolated using Ficoll-Histopaque density gradient centrifugation and then cryopreserved in the vapor phase of liquid nitrogen. Purity and quantity of every magnetically sorted T cell population were checked by analytical flow cytometry. From each sorted fraction, genomic DNA was isolated and quantified by UV absorbance on a Nanodrop 2000c. Overall study results and their limits: Because the study included only a small number of donors, the genetic and exposure-history diversity represented was limited. Based on pairwise subsampling, the degree of clonotype sharing among donors was expected to be affected by sequencing depth. Higher generation probabilities were observed for clonotypes shared by all four sorted-subset donors than for non-shared clonotypes. Sampling was restricted to blood, and TCR repertoires in tissues likely differ from the TCR repertoires found in blood. Naive subsets generally had larger estimated clonotype richness than memory subsets did. When four donors were compared, the shared fraction of clonotypes was around 5.1% for naive CD4, over 3% for naive CD8, roughly 2.3% for memory CD4, and 0.35% to 0.4% for memory CD8. Even with the large sequencing depth, rarefaction of the sorted-subset datasets indicated that sequencing was incomplete.

The V and J ends are trimmed by 1 base and 6 bases, leaving 13 bases between them. From the cysteine through the phenylalanine, the CDR3 covers 14 amino acids. Only CDR3 DNA remains: 42 bases, in frame from the first base. CDR1 and CDR2, looked up from the germline V gene, are SGHRS and YFSETQ. The chain employs TRBV5-1 and TRBJ1-2; perhaps TRBD1 is the D gene, with 6 bases matching. Material for sequencing was memory CD4+ T cells sorted from blood. The sample's cell subset or site label, decoded: CD45RA-negative fraction. This TCR derives from a man in his thirties or forties in good health. CDR3 reads: CASSLRTAPDGYTF. The DNA reads TGCGCCAGCAGCTTGAGGACAGCACCCGATGGCTACACCTTC.